This entry lists 27 T cell receptor beta chains sequenced from one sample in a study of blood T cell repertoires in COVID-19. Assay: immunoSEQ multiplex PCR; the TCRdb copy retains only in-frame clones and omits some. The table has 200,000 to 250,000 clones, under 90% seen once. The sequenced material came from PBMCs or T cells enriched from blood (not recorded which). All receptors come from a middle-aged man who had recovered from COVID-19.

V usage is TRBV19 and J usage is TRBJ1-5; 10 bases are shared with TRBD1. The V gene end was trimmed by 6 bases and the J gene end by 5 bases; junction bases not matched to a gene: 4. The CDR3 runs 14 residues. Germline V gene lookup returns CDR1 LNHDA and CDR2 SQIVND (reference sequence). The CDR3 DNA reads TGTGCCAGTAGGAGACAGGGGGCTCATCAGCCCCAGCATTTT. It codes for CASRRQGAHQPQHF.

This clone was detected once. This chain uses TRBV14 with TRBJ1-1; D is uncertain. The CDR3 loop spans 13 amino acids. CDR1 SGHDN and CDR2 FVKESK come from the germline V gene. V lost 0 bases and J 8 bases, leaving 10 bases between the germline ends. The CDR3 spells CASSQENRLEAFF. CDR3 coding DNA: TGTGCCAGCAGCCAAGAAAACCGACTGGAAGCTTTCTTT.

The J gene is TRBJ1-5, the V gene TRBV25-1; TRBD1 agrees at 7 bases. Trimming at V came to 2 bases and at J to 4 bases, leaving 5 bases not matched to a gene. The CDR3 is 15 amino acids. From germline, CDR1 is MGHDK and CDR2 SYGVNS. DNA for the CDR3: TGTGCCAGCAGTGAAGATGGGACAGCTAATCAGCCCCAGCATTTT. Its translation: CASSEDGTANQPQHF.

V and J are TRBV5-1 and TRBJ1-1; 10 nucleotides align to TRBD1. This CDR3 is 15 amino acids long. V lost 0 bases to trimming and J lost 5 bases; unmatched junction nucleotides: 4. Germline V gives CDR1 SGHRS, CDR2 YFSETQ. CDR3 bases: TGCGCCAGCAGCTTGGAGGGGACAGGGGAGACTGAAGCTTTCTTT. Translated, it gives CASSLEGTGETEAFF.

The CDR3 loop is CASSRTGGDGYTF. The DNA of the CDR3 is TGTGCCAGCTCACGGACAGGGGGCGATGGCTACACCTTC. This chain connects TRBV18 to TRBJ1-2; 11 bases align to TRBD1. The CDR3 has 13 residues. Trimming took 4 bases from V and 6 from J; bases not matched to a gene: 1. Per germline, CDR1 KGHSH and CDR2 LQKENI.

This clone was recorded once. The chain links TRBV5-1 to TRBJ1-2; 8 bases align to TRBD1. Germline CDR1 SGHRS, CDR2 YFSETQ. CDR3 length: 13 residues. V trimming: 4 bases; J trimming: 8 bases; junction bases outside the gene matches: 7. The CDR3 reads CASSSQGAQGYTF. CDR3 in DNA: TGCGCCAGCAGCAGTCAGGGGGCGCAAGGCTACACCTTC.

This clone was recorded only once. This chain connects TRBV7-3 to TRBJ2-1, with D tentatively TRBD2 (6 bases). The CDR3 is made up of 15 amino acids. Germline CDR1 SGHTA, CDR2 FQGTGA. Deletions cut 1 base from V and 4 bases from J, with 11 bases between. CDR3 in DNA: TGTGCCAGCAGCTTAATGGGGGGTTCTTACAATGAGCAGTTCTTC. Translation gives CASSLMGGSYNEQFF.

J is TRBJ2-7 and V is TRBV9; TRBD1 matches at 7 bases. The V gene's germline CDR1 is SGDLS and CDR2 YYNGEE. V trimming: 4 bases; J trimming: 0 bases; junction bases outside the gene matches: 10. The CDR3 covers 16 residues. In nucleotides, the CDR3 is TGTGCCAGCAGCCTTACGGACAGGAGTTACTCCTACGAGCAGTACTTC. Amino acid sequence: CASSLTDRSYSYEQYF.

The J gene is TRBJ1-3, the V gene TRBV28; tentatively, D is TRBD1 (6 bases). This CDR3 region has 15 residues. The germline V gene encodes CDR1 MDHEN and CDR2 SYDVKM. V shed 10 bases and J shed 4 bases, with 20 bases lying between them. The CDR3 nucleotides are TGTGCCACCCGGGGCCGGGGGGCGACCGGAAACACCATATATTTT. It translates to CATRGRGATGNTIYF.

The genes are TRBV7-3 and TRBJ2-7, with TRBD2 as a possible D gene (7 bases). The CDR3 runs to 16 residues. Germline V gives CDR1 SGHTA, CDR2 FQGTGA. V lost 5 bases, J lost 1 base, and 18 bases lay in between. The CDR3 loop is CASSPSGGFPSYEQYF. Here the CDR3 DNA reads TGTGCCAGCAGCCCCTCGGGGGGCTTCCCTTCCTACGAGCAGTACTTC.

The chain couples TRBV4-2 to TRBJ1-1, with D tentatively TRBD1 (5 bases). Per the germline V gene, CDR1 is LGHNA and CDR2 is YNFKEQ. V was pared by 0 bases and J by 6 bases, with 11 bases between. The CDR3 is 14 amino acids. The CDR3 spells CASSQERGTAEAFF. The CDR3 DNA is TGTGCCAGCAGCCAAGAAAGGGGAACGGCTGAAGCTTTCTTT.

V gene TRBV29-1 combines with J gene TRBJ1-1; 7 bases align to TRBD1. V gave up 5 bases and J gave up 1 base; unmatched junction bases: 4. This CDR3 contains 13 residues. Germline V CDR1 and CDR2: SQVTM, ANQGSEA. CDR3: CSVQTGANTEAFF. Here the CDR3 DNA reads TGCAGCGTTCAAACAGGGGCGAACACTGAAGCTTTCTTT.

The chain recombines TRBV11-1 with TRBJ2-3, with 10 bases matching TRBD1. Germline-derived CDR1 and CDR2 are SGHAT and FQDESV (reference sequence). The CDR3 runs to 15 residues. Trimming removed 3 bases from V and 6 bases from J; junction bases left unmatched: 6. CDR3 nucleotides: TGTGCCAGCAGCTTGACAGGGGGCTCTAAGGATACGCAGTATTTT. This encodes CASSLTGGSKDTQYF.

The chain uses TRBV27 and TRBJ1-1; TRBD1 is a possible D gene (5 bases). Trimming left V 2 bases short and J 7 bases short, with 8 bases between. Germline CDR1 reads MNHEY; CDR2 reads SMNVEV (reference sequence). The CDR3 has 12 residues. The CDR3 nucleotides are TGTGCCAGCAGTTTAAAGGGGCGTGAAGCTTTCTTT. Amino acids: CASSLKGREAFF.

The rearrangement joins TRBV7-2 to TRBJ2-3; no clear D gene. This CDR3 region has 13 residues. Trimming stripped 7 bases from V and 4 bases from J, with 12 bases between. From germline, CDR1 is SGHTA and CDR2 FQGNSA. The CDR3: CASTLSNPDTQYF. For the CDR3, the DNA is TGTGCCAGCACCCTATCAAACCCAGATACGCAGTATTTT.

The V call is TRBV5-1, the J call TRBJ2-3; no definite D call. V dropped 6 bases and J dropped 1 base, with 9 bases sitting between them. The length of the CDR3 is 13 residues. Germline CDR1 is SGHRS and CDR2 is YFSETQ. CDR3 protein: CASKLSGTDTQYF. CDR3 in DNA: TGCGCCAGCAAACTATCTGGCACAGATACGCAGTATTTT.

The rearrangement uses TRBV25-1 and TRBJ2-1; 14 bases fit TRBD2. The CDR3 spans 15 residues. Per germline, CDR1 MGHDK and CDR2 SYGVNS. The trim removed 4 bases at V and 8 bases at J, leaving 4 bases unmatched. The CDR3 region has the DNA TGTGCCAGCAGTGCGACTAGCGGGGGGGCTCATGAGCAGTTCTTC. Residues: CASSATSGGAHEQFF.

The chain combines TRBV6-8 with TRBJ2-7; D is possibly TRBD1 (6 bases). The ends were cut back, 7 bases at V and 3 bases at J, with 16 bases in the middle. Germline CDR1 and CDR2: MNHGY and SAAAGT. The CDR3 is 14 residues long. CDR3 DNA: TGTGCCAGCAACTTACAGGGCAGGGACTACGAGCAGTACTTC. This gives the protein CASNLQGRDYEQYF.

The chain employs TRBV5-1 and TRBJ1-1; 11 bases fit TRBD1. CDR1 SGHRS and CDR2 YFSETQ come from the germline V gene. The trim removed 7 bases at V and 4 bases at J, leaving 6 bases unmatched. The CDR3 spans 14 residues. DNA for the CDR3: TGCGCCAGCTACGCCGGGACAGGGGGCACTGAAGCTTTCTTT. Translation: CASYAGTGGTEAFF. Variable domain in full (rest from reference TRBV5-1 and TRBJ1-1): KAGVTQTPRYLIKTRGQQVTLSCSPISGHRSVSWYQQTPGQGLQFLFEYFSETQRNKGNFPGRFSGRQFSNSRSEMNVSTLELGDSALYLCASYAGTGGTEAFFGQGTRLTVV.

This chain connects TRBV28 to TRBJ2-7; 8 bases agree with TRBD1. V was pared by 7 bases and J by 7 bases, with 15 bases of the junction left unmatched. The length of the CDR3 is 15 residues. Germline CDR1 MDHEN, CDR2 SYDVKM. CDR3 in DNA: TGTGCCAGCATTTCGCAATCTCAGGGGGCGGGGGAGCAGTACTTC. This translates into CASISQSQGAGEQYF.

The chain is built from TRBV5-1 and TRBJ2-3; 7 bases match TRBD2. Trimming at V came to 8 bases and at J to 1 base, leaving 7 bases not matched to a gene. The V gene's germline CDR1 is SGHRS and CDR2 YFSETQ. This CDR3 region has 14 residues. CDR3 amino acids: CASNSGDRTDTQYF. The CDR3, as DNA: TGCGCCAGTAACAGCGGGGACCGCACAGATACGCAGTATTTT.

The chain couples TRBV10-3 to TRBJ2-3; possibly TRBD1 for D (6 bases). Germline assignment: CDR1 ENHRY and CDR2 SYGVKD. The CDR3 runs 14 residues. Trimming shortened V by 6 bases and J by 2 bases, and 12 bases separated the two germline ends. Here the CDR3 reads CAISRQEITDTQYF. The CDR3 nucleotides read TGTGCCATCAGCCGACAGGAGATCACAGATACGCAGTATTTT.

This rearrangement joins TRBV6-2 or TRBV6-3 to TRBJ2-7; 9 positions agree with TRBD2. Germline assignment: CDR1 MNHEY and CDR2 SVGEGT. J lost 0 bases, V lost 4 bases, and 4 bases had no gene match. The CDR3 sequence is 15 residues long. In DNA form, the CDR3 reads TGTGCCAGCAGTTCATTAGCGGGAGCCTCCTACGAGCAGTACTTC. It codes for CASSSLAGASYEQYF.

The chain has TRBV19 and TRBJ1-5, with TRBD1 matching over 8 bases. With V trimmed by 7 bases and J by 2 bases, 10 bases remained unmatched. The germline V gene encodes CDR1 LNHDA and CDR2 SQIVND (reference sequence). The CDR3 is 16 amino acids. The CDR3 region has the DNA TGTGCCAGTACTCAGGGGGCGCTTGGTGGCAATCAGCCCCAGCATTTT. Translating gives CASTQGALGGNQPQHF.

This clone was seen a handful of times. The chain joins TRBV5-4 to TRBJ1-1; the D is unclear. The CDR3 is 16 residues long. Trimming left V 1 base short and J 4 bases short, with 17 bases between. Germline CDR1 and CDR2: SGHNT and YYREEE (reference sequence). Here the CDR3 reads CASSLYAGGGVTEAFF. The CDR3 nucleotides are TGTGCCAGCAGCTTGTACGCGGGAGGTGGGGTCACTGAAGCTTTCTTT.

V gene TRBV11-2 combines with J gene TRBJ1-1; D is uncertain. This CDR3 has 13 amino acids. The V gene's germline CDR1 is SGHAT and CDR2 FQNNGV. V was shortened by 0 bases and J by 4 bases, with 6 bases between the two germline ends. CDR3 DNA: TGTGCCAGCAGCTTAGACGGTTCCACTGAAGCTTTCTTT. Translating it yields CASSLDGSTEAFF.

The chain couples TRBV11-3 to TRBJ2-1; the D gene is possibly TRBD2 (6 bases). This CDR3 contains 14 residues. Germline-derived CDR1 and CDR2 are SGHNT and YENEEA. Trimming pared 4 bases from V and 4 bases from J, leaving 11 bases between. The CDR3 nucleotides are TGTGCCAGCAGCTCGGGGGACTTTTACAATGAGCAGTTCTTC. Translation gives CASSSGDFYNEQFF.